A selection of T cell receptor beta chains follows, all from one sample in a study of blood T cell repertoires in COVID-19. This table comes from immunoSEQ multiplex PCR, and its TCRdb copy is limited to in-frame clones, with some not included. Among 270,000 or so clones, 65% to 85% were seen once, and the ten largest hold about 3.5%. The sample was PBMCs or T cells enriched from blood (not recorded which). Receptors were obtained from a middle-aged man who had recovered from COVID-19. Each CDR3 is given with its conserved first and last residue.

v_gene: TRBV11-3; j_gene: TRBJ2-5; CDR3aa: CASSPTLYQETQYF
v_gene: TRBV7-9; j_gene: TRBJ1-4; CDR3aa: CASSLSLQANEKLFF
v_gene: TRBV24-1; j_gene: TRBJ2-1; CDR3aa: CATGTVRLAGAPYNEQFF
v_gene: TRBV11-3; j_gene: TRBJ1-1; CDR3aa: CASSLGRGRQRNTEAFF
v_gene: TRBV15; j_gene: TRBJ2-7; CDR3aa: CATSREGQGANEQYF
v_gene: TRBV2; j_gene: TRBJ1-1; CDR3aa: CASTQDTEAFF
v_gene: TRBV5-4; j_gene: TRBJ1-4; CDR3aa: CASSPIAGANEKLFF
v_gene: TRBV7-9; j_gene: TRBJ2-5; CDR3aa: CASSLVLAGRQETQYF
v_gene: TRBV5-1; j_gene: TRBJ2-2; CDR3aa: CASSWGASNTGELFF
v_gene: TRBV24-1; j_gene: TRBJ2-2; CDR3aa: CATSDSRDLSTGELFF
v_gene: TRBV4-2; j_gene: TRBJ2-3; CDR3aa: CASSQANTDTQYF
v_gene: TRBV6-1; j_gene: TRBJ2-7; CDR3aa: CAIWAGGPSEQYF
v_gene: TRBV28; j_gene: TRBJ2-6; CDR3aa: CASSLRTGRGSGANVLTF
v_gene: TRBV5-1; j_gene: TRBJ2-7; CDR3aa: CASSPKQDTYEQYF
v_gene: TRBV20-1; j_gene: TRBJ2-1; CDR3aa: CRVDRSNEQFF
v_gene: TRBV19; j_gene: TRBJ1-4; CDR3aa: CASSPTGINEKLFF
v_gene: TRBV29-1; j_gene: TRBJ1-2; CDR3aa: CSVEGANGYTF
v_gene: TRBV5-1; j_gene: TRBJ2-7; CDR3aa: CASSTGTSGRGNEQYF
v_gene: TRBV20-1; j_gene: TRBJ2-7; CDR3aa: CSASPINYEQYF
v_gene: TRBV6-2/TRBV6-3; j_gene: TRBJ2-2; CDR3aa: CASSYVAGRRTGELFF
v_gene: TRBV28; j_gene: TRBJ1-1; CDR3aa: CASIRDMNTEAFF
v_gene: TRBV5-4; j_gene: TRBJ1-3; CDR3aa: CASSATGNSGNTIYF
v_gene: TRBV10-3; j_gene: TRBJ2-1; CDR3aa: CAISEGGGRAYNEQFF
v_gene: TRBV27; j_gene: TRBJ1-6; CDR3aa: CASSSRQGARNSPLHF
v_gene: TRBV2; j_gene: TRBJ1-5; CDR3aa: CASRAPTGNAAQPQHF
v_gene: TRBV4-2; j_gene: TRBJ2-7; CDR3aa: CASSQPSGDSYEQYF
v_gene: TRBV6-5; j_gene: TRBJ2-1; CDR3aa: CASSYGPRGYNEQFF
v_gene: TRBV11-3; j_gene: TRBJ2-7; CDR3aa: CASSRSSYEQYF
v_gene: TRBV9; j_gene: TRBJ2-1; CDR3aa: CASSGTGQTYNEQFF